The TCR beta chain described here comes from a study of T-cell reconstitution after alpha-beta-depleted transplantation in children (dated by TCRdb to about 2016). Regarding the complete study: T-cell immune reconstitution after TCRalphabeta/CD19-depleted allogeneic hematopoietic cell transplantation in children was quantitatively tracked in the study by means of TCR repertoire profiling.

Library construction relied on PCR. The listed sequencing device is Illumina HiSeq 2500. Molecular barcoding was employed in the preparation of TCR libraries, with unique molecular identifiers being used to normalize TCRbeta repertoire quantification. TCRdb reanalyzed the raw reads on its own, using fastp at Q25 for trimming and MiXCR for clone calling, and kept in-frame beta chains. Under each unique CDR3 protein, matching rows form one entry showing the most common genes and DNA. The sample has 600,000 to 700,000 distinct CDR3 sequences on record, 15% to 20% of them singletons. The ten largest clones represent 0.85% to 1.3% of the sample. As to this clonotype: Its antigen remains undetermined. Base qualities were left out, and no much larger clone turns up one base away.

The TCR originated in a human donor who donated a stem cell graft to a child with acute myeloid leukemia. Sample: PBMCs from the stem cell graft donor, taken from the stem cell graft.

The base sequence is TGTGCCACCTTGGACCGGGAAGGGAAAGATACGCAGTATTTT. Translation gives CATLDREGKDTQYF. The rearranged segments are TRBV24-1 and TRBJ2-3; 5 matching bases give a weak D call of TRBD2. The CDR3 spans 14 residues, from the cysteine through the phenylalanine. Only the CDR3 DNA is retained, 42 bases long and in frame from the first base. The trim is 9 bases for V and 5 bases for J, with a gap of 17 bases between the germline ends. CDR1 is given as KGHDR and CDR2 as SFDVKD, both from the germline V gene.